These 12 T cell receptor beta chains originate from one sample sequenced in a study of T cells after posttransplantation cyclophosphamide. The assay was immunoSEQ multiplex PCR, and TCRdb's table has in-frame clones only and misses some. Observed in the sample are 30,000 to 35,000 clones, none of them singletons. Sequences were obtained from PBMCs. Every receptor here comes from a woman aged 25 to 45 in good health and a related stem cell transplant donor.

The rearrangement links TRBV7-6 to TRBJ2-5; unclear D gene. Germline V gene sequence: CDR1 SGHVS, CDR2 FNYEAQ. This CDR3 is built from 16 residues. Trimming removed 2 bases at V and 5 bases at J, with 18 bases between. The CDR3 reads CASSLTWAQTRETQYF. In DNA, the CDR3 is TGTGCCAGCAGCTTAACCTGGGCGCAGACGAGGGAGACCCAGTACTTC.

This clone was counted between two and nine times. This chain links TRBV5-1 with TRBJ2-7; 14 nucleotides line up with TRBD2. V lost 4 bases and J lost 7; bases outside the gene matches: 7. Germline lookup yields CDR1 SGHRS and CDR2 YFSETQ. The CDR3 contains 15 residues. CDR3 sequence: CASSGGLAGASEQYF. The CDR3 DNA follows: TGCGCCAGCAGCGGGGGACTAGCGGGGGCGTCTGAGCAGTACTTC.

This clone came up many times. This chain joins TRBV6-5 and TRBJ1-4, with a weak D call TRBD1 (5 bases). In germline, CDR1 is MNHEY, CDR2 SVGAGI. This CDR3 is 13 amino acids long. The V end was cut by 5 bases, the J end by 5 bases, with 9 bases between. The CDR3: CASSNYRNEKLFF. CDR3 DNA sequence: TGTGCCAGCAGTAACTACAGGAATGAAAAACTGTTTTTT.

This clone has ten or more counts. The rearrangement uses TRBV7-6 and TRBJ2-7, with a weak D call TRBD1 (6 bases). The CDR3 spans 14 residues. Trimming removed 3 bases at V and 0 bases at J, with 9 bases between. Germline V gene data show CDR1 as SGHVS and CDR2 as FNYEAQ. CDR3 region: CASSFTTGSYEQYF. CDR3 bases: TGTGCCAGCAGCTTCACGACAGGCTCCTACGAGCAGTACTTC.

This clone occurred a few times. This chain connects TRBV6-5 to TRBJ1-6; D is perhaps TRBD1 (6 bases). Germline CDR1 reads MNHEY; CDR2 reads SVGAGI. The CDR3 contains 14 residues. The V and J ends lost 2 bases and 10 bases respectively, with 12 bases between them. CDR3 sequence: CASSYRGAESPLHF. As DNA, the CDR3 is TGTGCCAGCAGTTACCGGGGGGCGGAATCACCCCTCCACTTT.

This clone was found many times. The chain carries TRBV12-3 or TRBV12-4 and TRBJ2-3; D is unclear. The CDR3 covers 12 residues. V lost 3 bases and J 4 bases, leaving 5 bases between the germline ends. The CDR3 protein is CASSFLSDTQYF. The DNA of the CDR3 is TGTGCCAGCAGTTTCCTTTCAGATACGCAGTATTTT.

This clone was counted many times. CDR3: CASSYSTGIYGYTF. The DNA for the CDR3 is TGTGCCAGCAGTTACTCGACAGGGATCTATGGCTACACCTTC. The V and J genes are TRBV6-5 and TRBJ1-2; 7 bases line up with TRBD1. CDR1 is MNHEY and CDR2 is SVGAGI in the germline V gene. The CDR3 contains 14 residues. Trimming removed 0 bases from V and 4 bases from J; junction bases left unmatched: 2.

The sample holds many counts of this clone. The genes are TRBV4-2 and TRBJ2-1; 8 bases align to TRBD2. The V segment lost 1 base and the J segment 9 bases; nucleotides outside the gene matches: 11. The CDR3 loop spans 16 amino acids. The germline gives CDR1 LGHNA, CDR2 YNFKEQ. The CDR3 is CASSQGSGGALVEQFF. Written as DNA, the CDR3 is TGTGCCAGCAGCCAAGGTTCGGGGGGGGCCTTGGTTGAGCAGTTCTTC.

At least ten counts were recorded for this clone. The genes are TRBV7-3 and TRBJ1-1; 8 bases are a match to TRBD1. This CDR3 comprises 13 residues. With 3 bases clipped from V and 5 bases from J, the junction kept 2 bases outside the gene matches. Germline CDR1 and CDR2: SGHTA and FQGTGA. This CDR3 is CASSLDRETEAFF. In DNA, the CDR3 is TGTGCCAGCAGCTTGGACAGGGAAACTGAAGCTTTCTTT.

This clone was seen ten or more times. Here the CDR3 DNA reads TGCGCCAGCAGCTTCCGGGGCTACGAGCAGTACTTC. Translation gives CASSFRGYEQYF. The chain couples TRBV5-1 to TRBJ2-7; D may be TRBD2 (5 bases). Germline-derived CDR1 and CDR2 are SGHRS and YFSETQ. This CDR3 spans 12 amino acids. The V gene lost 2 bases and the J gene lost 3 bases, with 6 bases spanning the gap.

This clone was seen at least ten times. This chain uses TRBV9 with TRBJ1-2; D not certain. Per germline, CDR1 SGDLS and CDR2 YYNGEE. Trimming left V 3 bases short and J 1 base short, with 4 bases between. This CDR3 comprises 12 residues. In nucleotides, the CDR3 is TGTGCCAGCAGCGAGGGTAACTATGGCTACACCTTC. Encoded protein: CASSEGNYGYTF.

This clone was recorded at least ten times. V usage is TRBV12-3 or TRBV12-4 and J usage is TRBJ1-4; D is possibly TRBD1 (6 bases). This CDR3 region has 15 residues. The germline V and J ends were trimmed by 6 bases and 6 bases, with 17 bases remaining between them. This chain's CDR3 is CASRPTGAGDEKLFF. The CDR3 nucleotides are TGTGCCAGCAGACCGACCGGGGCAGGGGATGAAAAACTGTTTTTT.